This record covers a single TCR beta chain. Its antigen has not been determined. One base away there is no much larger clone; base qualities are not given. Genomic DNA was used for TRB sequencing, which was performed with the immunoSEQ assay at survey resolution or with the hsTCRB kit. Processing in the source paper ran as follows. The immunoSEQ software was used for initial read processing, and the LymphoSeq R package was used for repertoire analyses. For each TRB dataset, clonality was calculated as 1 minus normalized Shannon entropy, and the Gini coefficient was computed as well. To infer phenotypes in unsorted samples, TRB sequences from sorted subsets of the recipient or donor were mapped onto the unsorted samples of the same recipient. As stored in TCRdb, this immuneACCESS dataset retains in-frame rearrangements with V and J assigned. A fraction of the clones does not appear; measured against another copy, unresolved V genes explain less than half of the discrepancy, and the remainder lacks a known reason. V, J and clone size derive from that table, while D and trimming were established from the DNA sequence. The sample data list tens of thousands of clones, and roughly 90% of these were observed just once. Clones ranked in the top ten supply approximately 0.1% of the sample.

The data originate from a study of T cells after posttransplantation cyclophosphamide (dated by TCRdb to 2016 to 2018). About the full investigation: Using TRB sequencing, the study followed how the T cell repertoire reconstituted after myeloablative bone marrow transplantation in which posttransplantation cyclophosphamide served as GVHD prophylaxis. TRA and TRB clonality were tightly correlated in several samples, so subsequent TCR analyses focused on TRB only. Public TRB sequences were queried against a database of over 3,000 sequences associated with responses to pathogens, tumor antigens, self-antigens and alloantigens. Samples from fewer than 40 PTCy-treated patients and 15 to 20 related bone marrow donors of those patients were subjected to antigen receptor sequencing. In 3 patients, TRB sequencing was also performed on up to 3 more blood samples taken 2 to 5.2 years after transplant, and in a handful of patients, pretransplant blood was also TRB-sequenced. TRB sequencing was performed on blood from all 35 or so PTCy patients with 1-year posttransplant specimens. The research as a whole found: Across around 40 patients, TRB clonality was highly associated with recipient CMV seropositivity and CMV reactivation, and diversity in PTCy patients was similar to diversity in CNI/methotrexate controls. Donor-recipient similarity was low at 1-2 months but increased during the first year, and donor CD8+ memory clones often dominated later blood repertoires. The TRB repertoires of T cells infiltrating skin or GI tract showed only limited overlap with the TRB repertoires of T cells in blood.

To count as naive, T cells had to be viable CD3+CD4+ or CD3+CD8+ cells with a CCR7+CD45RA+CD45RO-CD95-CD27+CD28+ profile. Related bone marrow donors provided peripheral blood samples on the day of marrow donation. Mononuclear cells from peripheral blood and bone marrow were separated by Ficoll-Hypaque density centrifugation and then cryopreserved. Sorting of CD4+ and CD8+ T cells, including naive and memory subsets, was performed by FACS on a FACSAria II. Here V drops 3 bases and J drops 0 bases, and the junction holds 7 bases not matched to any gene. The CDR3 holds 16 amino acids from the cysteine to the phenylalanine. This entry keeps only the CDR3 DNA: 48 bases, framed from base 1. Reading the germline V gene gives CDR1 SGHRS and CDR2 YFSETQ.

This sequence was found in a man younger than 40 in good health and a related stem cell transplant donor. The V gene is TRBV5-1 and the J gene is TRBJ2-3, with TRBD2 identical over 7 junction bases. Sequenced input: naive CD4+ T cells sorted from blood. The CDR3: CASSSLGAGSTDTQYF. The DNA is TGCGCCAGCAGCTCTCTCGGAGCGGGGAGCACAGATACGCAGTATTTT.